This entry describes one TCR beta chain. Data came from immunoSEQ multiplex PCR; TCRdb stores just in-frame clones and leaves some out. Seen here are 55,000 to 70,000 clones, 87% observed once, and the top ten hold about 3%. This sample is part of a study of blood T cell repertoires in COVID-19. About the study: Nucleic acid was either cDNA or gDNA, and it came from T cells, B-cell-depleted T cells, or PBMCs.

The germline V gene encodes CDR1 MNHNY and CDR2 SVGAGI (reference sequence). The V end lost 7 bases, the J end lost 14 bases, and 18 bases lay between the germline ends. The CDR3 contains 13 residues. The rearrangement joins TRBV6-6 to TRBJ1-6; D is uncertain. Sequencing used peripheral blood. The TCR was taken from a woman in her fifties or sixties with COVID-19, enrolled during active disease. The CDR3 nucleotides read TGTGCCAGCACCACCGGTTTACGGGTTACCCTCCACTTT. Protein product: CASTTGLRVTLHF.